This T cell receptor beta chain was identified in a study of post-analysis software for immune sequencing data. At the level of the study: Relapsing-remitting, secondary progressive and progressive-relapsing multiple sclerosis courses were included. Whole-study findings and limits: F-measure co-clustering was strong for batch-matched samples. A significant reduction in normalized Chao1 diversity was observed in multiple sclerosis patients versus controls. Among 5 or 6 TRBV segments more frequent in patients than controls were TRBV5-6, TRBV5-1 and TRBV20-1.

The library was made from cDNA and included unique molecular identifiers. TCRdb used MiXCR to reprocess the PCR reads, holding one entry per CDR3 protein. The sample gives 400,000 to 500,000 distinct CDR3 sequences, about 40% of which show up once; roughly 8.2% is in the top ten. Comments on this clonotype: The target antigen is unknown.

The CDR3 runs 15 residues. The V gene lost 4 bases and the J gene lost 5 bases, with 16 bases spanning the gap. Germline V gene data show CDR1 as SGHKS and CDR2 as YYEKEE (reference sequence). This chain uses TRBV5-5 with TRBJ1-5; maybe TRBD1 (5 bases). The receptor's source is a girl aged 2 to 10 with multiple sclerosis. Sequenced: blood. This CDR3 reads CASSLTTGVDQPQHF. Here the CDR3 DNA reads TGTGCCAGCAGCCTGACGACGGGGGTAGATCAGCCCCAGCATTTT.